The clone carrying this TCR beta chain was counted between two and nine times. Antigen unknown. The sample comes from a study of vaccination and CD4 T cells after COVID-19. Germline V gene sequence: CDR1 DFQATT, CDR2 SNEGSKA (reference sequence). With 0 bases clipped from V and 6 bases from J, the junction kept 6 bases outside the gene matches. This CDR3 has 17 residues. Described treatment: approximately 9-day PBMC culture with coronavirus spike peptide pools or control peptides (ViraFEST assay). With fresh IL-2 medium, half the medium was replaced on days 3 and 7. Cultured CD4+ T cell DNA underwent sequencing with the Oncomine TCR Beta short-read assay. TCRdb reprocessed the PCR reads with MiXCR, giving one entry per CDR3 protein. The sample contains over 14,000 distinct CDR3 sequences, just over 55% of which appear only once.

This clonotype originated in a human donor who had recovered from COVID-19. This chain links TRBV20-1 with TRBJ2-1, with 15 bases fitting TRBD2. Sequenced: CD4+ T cells from blood, cultured in vitro. CDR3 in amino acids: CSARDRGLAGGLNEQFF. The CDR3 nucleotides read TGCAGTGCTAGAGACCGTGGACTAGCGGGAGGGCTCAATGAGCAGTTCTTC.